One T cell receptor beta chain is described in this entry. The data were taken from a study of blood T cell dynamics during melanoma immunotherapy. Study at large: First-line therapy was either pembrolizumab or nivolumab with ipilimumab for metastatic melanoma.

The CDR3 has 13 residues. V shed 4 bases, J shed 4 bases, and the junction held 2 bases outside the gene matches. Germline V CDR1 and CDR2: SGHTS, YDEGEE. TCRdb keeps only in-frame clones here, not all; method: immunoSEQ multiplex PCR. The table lists approximately 13,000 clones, about 86% of them singletons. Specified time point: pre-treatment baseline. Patients with prior systemic cancer treatment, concomitant immunosuppressants, or other active malignancies were excluded. This receptor was identified in a human donor with melanoma. The sequencing here drew on blood, taken from a patient treated with checkpoint blockade. The genes are TRBV5-8 and TRBJ2-1; 7 bases agree with TRBD1. The chain's CDR3 is CASSGTDYNEQFF. As DNA, the CDR3 is TGTGCCAGCAGCGGGACAGATTACAATGAGCAGTTCTTC.